Presented here are 15 T cell receptor beta chains from one specimen sequenced in a study of cytomegalovirus exposure and HLA in healthy donors. Using immunoSEQ multiplex PCR, the repertoire was profiled, and TCRdb retains in-frame clones only, with some absent. Here the sample spans over 150,000 clones, roughly 82% being singletons. Material: PBMCs. The source is a young woman in good health and CMV-seropositive.

This clone has at least ten counts. This rearrangement joins TRBV11-3 to TRBJ2-5, with 8 bases aligning to TRBD1. Germline CDR1 is SGHNT and CDR2 is YENEEA. The CDR3 has 14 residues. J gave up 3 bases and V 5 bases, and 5 bases lay outside the gene matches. CDR3 loop: CASSHRDRKETQYF. The CDR3 DNA follows: TGTGCCAGCAGCCATAGGGACAGGAAAGAGACCCAGTACTTC.

This clone was detected only a few times. The chain combines TRBV30 with TRBJ1-2; tentatively, D is TRBD1 (5 bases). The CDR3 runs to 13 residues. Trimming pared 3 bases from V and 7 bases from J, leaving 15 bases between. Germline V CDR1 and CDR2: GTSNPN, SVGIG (reference sequence). The CDR3 region is CAWSDSWLGGYTF. The CDR3 DNA follows: TGTGCCTGGAGCGACAGTTGGTTGGGTGGCTACACCTTC.

This rearrangement joins TRBV30 to TRBJ2-3, with a tentative D call TRBD2 (6 bases). The CDR3 covers 14 residues. V lost 1 base, J lost 5 bases, and 13 bases lay in between. Germline assignment: CDR1 GTSNPN and CDR2 SVGIG (reference sequence). CDR3 nucleotide sequence: TGTGCCTGGAGTGGCGGGACGTTCAGAGATACGCAGTATTTT. Translation: CAWSGGTFRDTQYF.

The chain has TRBV7-3 and TRBJ2-1, with D tentatively TRBD1 (6 bases). V dropped 2 bases and J dropped 6 bases, with 14 bases sitting between them. Per the germline V gene, CDR1 is SGHTA and CDR2 is FQGTGA. This CDR3 is 15 amino acids long. This CDR3 reads CASSLAGDVGNEQFF. DNA of the CDR3: TGTGCCAGCAGCTTAGCAGGGGATGTGGGCAATGAGCAGTTCTTC.

The chain combines TRBV9 with TRBJ1-2, with D perhaps TRBD1 (5 bases). V gave up 0 bases and J gave up 3 bases, with 12 bases separating them. The CDR3 extends over 15 amino acids. Germline V lookup: CDR1 SGDLS, CDR2 YYNGEE. CDR3 DNA sequence: TGTGCCAGCAGCGTAGAGGCGGGGGGTGACTATGGCTACACCTTC. This gives the protein CASSVEAGGDYGYTF.

V gene TRBV7-2 combines with J gene TRBJ2-1, with 7 bases matching TRBD1. The CDR3 contains 11 residues. Germline CDR1 and CDR2: SGHTA and FQGNSA. Germline trimming cut 5 bases from V and 15 bases from J; bases unmatched to any gene: 7. As DNA, the CDR3 is TGTGCCAGCAGCCGGGACAGTTTCCCGTTCTTC. Amino acid sequence: CASSRDSFPFF. The full variable domain, its missing parts supplied by reference TRBV7-2 and TRBJ2-1, is GAGVSQSPSNKVTEKGKDVELRCDPISGHTALYWYRQSLGQGLEFLIYFQGNSAPDKSGLPSDRFSAERTGGSVSTLTIQRTQQEDSAVYLCASSRDSFPFFGPGTRLTVL.

V gene TRBV25-1 combines with J gene TRBJ1-4, with 9 bases matching TRBD1. V dropped 4 bases and J dropped 8; count of bases not matched to a gene: 14. Germline V CDR1 and CDR2: MGHDK, SYGVNS. This CDR3 comprises 17 residues. For the CDR3, the DNA is TGTGCCAGCAGTGGAATCGGGACAGGGTTTGGGGTGGAAAAACTGTTTTTT. This encodes CASSGIGTGFGVEKLFF.

The chain joins TRBV27 to TRBJ2-2, with no clear D. With 6 bases removed from V and 1 base from J, the gap between germline ends came to 12 bases. From germline, CDR1 is MNHEY and CDR2 SMNVEV (reference sequence). The CDR3 loop spans 15 amino acids. The CDR3 nucleotides are TGTGCCAGCAGGAGGTCTTTCCAGAACACCGGGGAGCTGTTTTTT. Protein: CASRRSFQNTGELFF.

V usage is TRBV15 and J usage is TRBJ2-2; TRBD1 is a possible D gene (5 bases). Germline V gene data show CDR1 as LNHNV and CDR2 as YYDKDF (reference sequence). Trimming shortened V by 3 bases and J by 7 bases, and 18 bases separated the two germline ends. The CDR3 covers 16 residues. The CDR3 region is CATSRSVQASGGELFF. The CDR3 DNA reads as TGTGCCACCAGCAGGTCGGTACAGGCTTCGGGCGGGGAGCTGTTTTTT.

The CDR3 loop is CASSPGAETQYF. As DNA, the CDR3 is TGTGCCAGCAGCCCAGGGGCAGAGACCCAGTACTTC. The chain couples TRBV7-9 to TRBJ2-5, with D possibly TRBD1 on 6 matching bases. Trimming removed 5 bases from V and 4 bases from J, with 8 bases in between. Germline CDR1 is SEHNR and CDR2 is FQNEAQ (reference sequence). This CDR3 is built from 12 residues.

As concerns this clone: Other DNA sequences in this sample translate to the same CDR3. This chain connects TRBV5-1 to TRBJ2-2, with 9 bases lining up with TRBD1. With 0 bases clipped from V and 5 bases from J, the junction kept 5 bases outside the gene matches. Germline CDR1 and CDR2: SGHRS and YFSETQ. CDR3 length: 16 amino acids. CDR3: CASSLGDRVATGELFF. CDR3 nucleotide sequence: TGCGCCAGCAGCTTGGGGGACAGGGTAGCAACCGGGGAGCTGTTTTTT.

This chain joins TRBV7-9 and TRBJ2-7; D may be TRBD2 (6 bases). This CDR3 has 11 residues. Germline CDR1 is SEHNR and CDR2 is FQNEAQ (reference sequence). Trimming left V 8 bases short and J 3 bases short, with 8 bases between. The DNA for the CDR3 is TGTGCCAGCGGAGGGTTCTACGAGCAGTACTTC. This translates into CASGGFYEQYF.

V usage is TRBV7-3 and J usage is TRBJ2-2, with 9 bases matching TRBD1. The V gene's germline CDR1 is SGHTA and CDR2 FQGTGA. This CDR3 is 14 amino acids long. J lost 7 bases, V lost 5 bases, and 5 bases had no gene match. CDR3 in DNA: TGTGCCAGCAGCGAGGGACAGGGCTTCGGGGAGCTGTTTTTT. Translating it yields CASSEGQGFGELFF.

This rearrangement joins TRBV28 to TRBJ1-2; D may be TRBD1 (6 bases). The CDR3 runs 14 residues. Germline CDR1 reads MDHEN; CDR2 reads SYDVKM. Trimming took off 3 bases at V and 8 bases at J, with 16 bases between the two ends. DNA of the CDR3: TGTGCCAGCAGTTTGGGCAGGGGCAAGGAAGGCTACACCTTC. This gives the protein CASSLGRGKEGYTF.

The genes are TRBV9 and TRBJ2-7; TRBD2 matches 10 bases. Trimming removed 0 bases from V and 1 base from J; junction bases left unmatched: 4. The CDR3 runs to 16 residues. In germline, CDR1 is SGDLS, CDR2 YYNGEE. CDR3 amino acids: CASSVGTSGYSYEQYF. The CDR3 DNA reads as TGTGCCAGCAGCGTAGGGACTAGCGGATATTCCTACGAGCAGTACTTC.